These 22 T cell receptor beta chains were sequenced from one sample in a study of T-cell memory formation after mild COVID-19. TCRdb processed the 5' RACE reads anew with MiXCR; each CDR3 protein has one entry. The sample includes 250,000 to 300,000 distinct CDR3 sequences, about a sixth of them seen just once. The sample was PBMCs or a T cell subset sorted from them (not recorded which). The receptors come from a man between 18 and 29 years old who had mild COVID-19 (a few samples of this study predate the infection). Cell type and time point are not known.

Comment on this clonotype: At one of its ends the junction is not consistent with the germline gene, which may arise from a read error. The rearrangement links TRBV6-5 to TRBJ2-1, with unresolved D. This CDR3 is 14 amino acids long. Germline values: CDR1 MNHEY, CDR2 SVGAGI. CDR3: CASSHSVSGNEQFF. In DNA form, the CDR3 reads TGTGCCAGCAGTCACTCCGTCTCGGGCAATGAGCAGTTCTTC.

This clonotype was observed a few times. The chain couples TRBV19 to TRBJ2-7; 8 nucleotides agree with TRBD1. Trimming at V came to 3 bases and at J to 3 bases, leaving 13 bases not matched to a gene. Per the germline V gene, CDR1 is LNHDA and CDR2 is SQIVND (reference sequence). The CDR3 covers 17 residues. Here the CDR3 DNA reads TGTGCCAGTAGTATTTATGGGGGGACAGGCCGACACTACGAGCAGTACTTC. As protein: CASSIYGGTGRHYEQYF.

This clonotype has only a few counts. The chain couples TRBV5-1 to TRBJ1-1; 10 bases line up with TRBD1. CDR3 length: 15 amino acids. CDR1 and CDR2 (germline): SGHRS, YFSETQ. J was trimmed by 6 bases and V by 5 bases; bases with no gene match: 10. The CDR3 protein is CASSRGTGDSPEAFF. The CDR3 DNA is TGCGCCAGCAGTCGCGGGACAGGGGATTCTCCTGAAGCTTTCTTT.

This clonotype was observed at least ten times. This sequence joins TRBV10-1 and TRBJ2-7; D may match TRBD1 or TRBD2 (6 bases each). The CDR3 is made up of 14 amino acids. The germline V gene has CDR1 WNHNN and CDR2 SYGVQD (reference sequence). V was cut by 6 bases and J by 2 bases, with 14 bases left in between. CDR3 amino acids: CASSAAGHPYEQYF. CDR3 in DNA: TGCGCCAGCAGCGCCGCGGGACACCCCTACGAGCAGTACTTC.

This clonotype was detected a few times. The chain joins TRBV11-2 to TRBJ1-4, with D hard to call. The CDR3 length is 14 residues. Germline values: CDR1 SGHAT, CDR2 FQNNGV. V dropped 1 base and J dropped 5 bases, with 8 bases sitting between them. The CDR3 DNA follows: TGTGCCAGCAGCTTAGCCGGAGTAAATGAAAAACTGTTTTTT. Translation gives CASSLAGVNEKLFF.

This clonotype showed up just a few times. The chain uses TRBV4-3 and TRBJ1-1; unclear D gene. The germline V and J ends were trimmed by 0 bases and 6 bases, with 17 bases remaining between them. This CDR3 has 16 residues. Germline assignment: CDR1 LGHNA and CDR2 YSLEER. The CDR3 region is CASSQDLGGPLAEAFF. In DNA, the CDR3 is TGCGCCAGCAGCCAAGATCTGGGTGGACCCCTTGCTGAAGCTTTCTTT.

This clonotype was counted a few times. This sequence joins TRBV15 and TRBJ2-7; 12 nucleotides agree with TRBD1. Per the germline V gene, CDR1 is LNHNV and CDR2 is YYDKDF (reference sequence). CDR3 length: 17 amino acids. V was pared by 0 bases and J by 3 bases, with 6 bases of the junction left unmatched. The CDR3 DNA sequence: TGTGCCACCAGCAGAGACGGGGGACAGGGGGCTCTCTACGAGCAGTACGTC. The encoded protein is CATSRDGGQGALYEQYV.

This rearrangement joins TRBV12-3 or TRBV12-4 to TRBJ2-5; a weak D match, TRBD2 (5 bases). Trimming took 7 bases from V and 5 from J, leaving 8 bases between them. The CDR3 totals 11 residues. CDR3 in DNA: TGTGCCAGCACGGGGAGCGAGACCCAGTACTTC. Protein product: CASTGSETQYF.

This clonotype appeared a few times. The chain joins TRBV15 to TRBJ2-3; TRBD2 agrees at 8 bases. The CDR3 is 17 amino acids. Germline V lookup: CDR1 LNHNV, CDR2 YYDKDF (reference sequence). With V trimmed by 3 bases and J by 3 bases, 11 bases remained unmatched. CDR3 protein: CATSSLKGGLGTDTQYF. The CDR3 DNA sequence: TGTGCCACCAGCAGCCTCAAAGGGGGACTAGGGACAGATACGCAGTATTTT.

This clonotype came up a few times. This chain connects TRBV20-1 to TRBJ2-1, with 7 nucleotides matching TRBD1. The length of the CDR3 is 13 residues. The V and J ends lost 8 bases and 7 bases, in that order; junction bases with no gene match: 11. In germline, CDR1 is DFQATT, CDR2 SNEGSKA (reference sequence). CDR3: CSISRGPRNEQFF. The CDR3 DNA reads as TGCAGTATCTCGAGGGGGCCGAGGAATGAGCAGTTCTTC.

This clonotype was counted many times. This chain links TRBV25-1 with TRBJ2-7; D unresolved. The CDR3 sequence is 16 residues long. Germline V lookup: CDR1 MGHDK, CDR2 SYGVNS. V lost 1 base to trimming and J lost 4 bases, with 17 bases between them. The CDR3 reads CASSEWIAVRSYEQYV. The CDR3 DNA sequence: TGTGCCAGCAGTGAATGGATAGCCGTAAGGTCGTACGAGCAGTACGTC.

This clonotype showed up many times. The rearrangement links TRBV27 to TRBJ2-5; TRBD1 matches at 8 bases. Germline assignment: CDR1 MNHEY and CDR2 SMNVEV (reference sequence). There are 15 residues in the CDR3. With V trimmed by 4 bases and J by 2 bases, 6 bases remained unmatched. This CDR3 reads CASSSETGAQETQYF. In DNA form, the CDR3 reads TGTGCCAGCAGTTCCGAGACAGGGGCGCAAGAGACCCAGTACTTC.

A few counts support this clonotype. This chain uses TRBV2 with TRBJ1-5; D possibly corresponds to TRBD1 (5 bases). Germline-derived CDR1 and CDR2 are SNHLY and FYNNEI. V was trimmed by 1 base and J by 1 base, leaving 8 bases between them. The CDR3 is 15 residues long. In nucleotides, the CDR3 is TGTGCCAGCAGTGAAGTGGGGCGAAGCAATCAGCCCCAGCATTTT. Encoded protein: CASSEVGRSNQPQHF.

V gene TRBV4-1 combines with J gene TRBJ2-1; TRBD2 agrees at 14 bases. The CDR3 extends over 20 amino acids. V dropped 0 bases and J dropped 0; count of bases not matched to a gene: 7. Germline values: CDR1 MGHRA, CDR2 YSYEKL. CDR3 residues: CASSQDRGTSGGRSYNEQFF. CDR3 coding DNA: TGCGCCAGCAGCCAAGATAGGGGGACTAGCGGGGGCCGCTCCTACAATGAGCAGTTCTTC.

This clonotype was detected only a few times. The chain links TRBV6-5 to TRBJ1-4; 7 bases match TRBD1. Trimming removed 6 bases from V and 7 bases from J; junction bases left unmatched: 11. The CDR3 sequence is 15 residues long. CDR1 and CDR2 from the germline V gene are MNHEY and SVGAGI. The CDR3 is CASSIQGIGGEKLFF. The CDR3 coding sequence is TGTGCCAGCAGCATACAGGGGATCGGTGGTGAAAAACTGTTTTTT.

This clonotype was observed once. The chain has TRBV20-1 and TRBJ2-7; tentatively, D is TRBD1 or TRBD2 (7 bases each). This CDR3 comprises 13 residues. The germline V gene encodes CDR1 DFQATT and CDR2 SNEGSKA (reference sequence). V shed 7 bases and J shed 5 bases, with 18 bases lying between them. The CDR3 DNA sequence: TGCAGTGTAGGGGGCAGGGGGAGGGACGAGCAGTACTTC. Protein: CSVGGRGRDEQYF.

The rearrangement joins TRBV20-1 to TRBJ2-1; D gene unclear. Trimming took 2 bases from V and 6 from J, leaving 8 bases between them. The CDR3 consists of 12 residues. Germline values: CDR1 DFQATT, CDR2 SNEGSKA (reference sequence). CDR3 DNA: TGCAGTGCTAGAACATATTTCAATGAGCAGTTCTTC. It encodes CSARTYFNEQFF.

This chain joins TRBV2 and TRBJ1-2, with D maybe TRBD1 (6 bases). In germline, CDR1 is SNHLY, CDR2 FYNNEI. Between the trimmed V and J ends, which lost 7 bases and 6 bases, there was a span of 18 bases. The CDR3 extends over 14 amino acids. The CDR3 region has the DNA TGTGCCAGCATCGGCGGGGGCTTCTTGGATGGCTACACCTTC. Translated, it gives CASIGGGFLDGYTF.

This clonotype was detected only a few times. This rearrangement joins TRBV6-5 to TRBJ1-1, with D maybe TRBD1 (6 bases). Trimming took off 0 bases at V and 3 bases at J, with 14 bases between the two ends. CDR1 and CDR2 from the germline V gene are MNHEY and SVGAGI. The CDR3 is 16 amino acids. CDR3 sequence: CASSYSKGGAHTEAFF. As DNA, the CDR3 is TGTGCCAGCAGTTACTCAAAGGGGGGGGCCCACACTGAAGCTTTCTTT.

This clonotype was detected only a few times. The chain couples TRBV11-2 to TRBJ2-5, with D maybe TRBD2 (5 bases). This CDR3 spans 15 amino acids. The V end was cut by 3 bases, the J end by 5 bases, with 16 bases between. Germline V gives CDR1 SGHAT, CDR2 FQNNGV. CDR3 residues: CASSLNSDWLETQYF. CDR3 nucleotide sequence: TGTGCCAGCAGCTTGAATTCGGACTGGTTGGAGACCCAGTACTTC.

The rearrangement links TRBV6-2 or TRBV6-3 to TRBJ2-5; 7 bases match TRBD2. Germline CDR1 reads MNHEY; CDR2 reads SVGEGT. The CDR3 totals 14 residues. J gave up 4 bases and V 2 bases, and 4 bases lay outside the gene matches. The CDR3 loop reads CASSYVTSRETQYF. DNA for the CDR3: TGTGCCAGCAGTTACGTGACTAGCAGAGAGACCCAGTACTTC.

The DNA of the CDR3 is TGTGCCAGCAGCTTTGTGGGGAACGGGGAGCTGTTTTTT. Encoded protein: CASSFVGNGELFF. The chain employs TRBV5-5 and TRBJ2-2, with no clear D. The germline V gene has CDR1 SGHKS and CDR2 YYEKEE (reference sequence). This CDR3 spans 13 amino acids. V gave up 2 bases and J gave up 7 bases, with 9 bases separating them.